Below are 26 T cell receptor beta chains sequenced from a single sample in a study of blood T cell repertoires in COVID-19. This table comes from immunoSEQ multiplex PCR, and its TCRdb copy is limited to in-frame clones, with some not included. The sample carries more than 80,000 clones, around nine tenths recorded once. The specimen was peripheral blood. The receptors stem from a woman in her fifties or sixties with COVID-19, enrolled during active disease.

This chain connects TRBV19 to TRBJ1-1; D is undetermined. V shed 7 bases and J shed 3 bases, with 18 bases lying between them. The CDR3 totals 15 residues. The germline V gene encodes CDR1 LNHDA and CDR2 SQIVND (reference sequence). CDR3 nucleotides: TGTGCCAGTAAAGGAGGTGGGCAGAGGGACACTGAAGCTTTCTTT. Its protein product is CASKGGGQRDTEAFF.

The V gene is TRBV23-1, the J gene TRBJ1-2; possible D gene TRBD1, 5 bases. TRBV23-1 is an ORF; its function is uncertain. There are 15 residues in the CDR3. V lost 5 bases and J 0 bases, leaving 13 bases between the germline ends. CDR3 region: CASSTSGHPNYGYTF. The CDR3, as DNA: TGCGCCAGCAGTACATCCGGACACCCTAACTATGGCTACACCTTC.

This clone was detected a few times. In DNA form, the CDR3 reads TGTGCCAGCAGCTTATACGGTGTTAACACTGAAGCTTTCTTT. Protein sequence: CASSLYGVNTEAFF. This rearrangement joins TRBV7-8 to TRBJ1-1; the D is unclear. Germline V lookup: CDR1 SGHVS, CDR2 FQNEAQ. The CDR3 runs to 14 residues. Trimming pared 2 bases from V and 2 bases from J, leaving 9 bases between.

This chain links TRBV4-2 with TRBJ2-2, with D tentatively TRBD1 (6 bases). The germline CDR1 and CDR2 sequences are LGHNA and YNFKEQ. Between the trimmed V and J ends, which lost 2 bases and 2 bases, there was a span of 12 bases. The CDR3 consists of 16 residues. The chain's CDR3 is CASSQIRTENTGELFF. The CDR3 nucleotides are TGTGCCAGCAGCCAAATTAGGACAGAAAACACCGGGGAGCTGTTTTTT.

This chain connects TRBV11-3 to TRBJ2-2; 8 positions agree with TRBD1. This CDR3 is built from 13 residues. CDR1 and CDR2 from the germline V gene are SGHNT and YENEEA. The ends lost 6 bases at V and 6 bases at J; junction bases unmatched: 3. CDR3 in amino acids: CASRRTGSGELFF. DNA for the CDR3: TGTGCCAGCAGGCGGACAGGGTCCGGGGAGCTGTTTTTT.

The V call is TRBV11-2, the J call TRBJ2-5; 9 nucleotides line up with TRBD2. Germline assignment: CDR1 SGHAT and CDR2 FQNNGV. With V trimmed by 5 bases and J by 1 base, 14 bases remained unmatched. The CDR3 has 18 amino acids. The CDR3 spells CASSAVGRGGPIQETQYF. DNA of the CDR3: TGTGCCAGCAGCGCCGTAGGGCGGGGGGGCCCTATCCAAGAGACCCAGTACTTC.

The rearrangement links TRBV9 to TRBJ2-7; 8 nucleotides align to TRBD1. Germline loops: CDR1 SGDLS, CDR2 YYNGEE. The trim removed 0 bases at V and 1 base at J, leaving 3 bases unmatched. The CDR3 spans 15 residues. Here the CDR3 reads CASSVGGTGSYEQYF. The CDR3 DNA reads TGTGCCAGCAGCGTAGGGGGGACAGGTTCCTACGAGCAGTACTTC.

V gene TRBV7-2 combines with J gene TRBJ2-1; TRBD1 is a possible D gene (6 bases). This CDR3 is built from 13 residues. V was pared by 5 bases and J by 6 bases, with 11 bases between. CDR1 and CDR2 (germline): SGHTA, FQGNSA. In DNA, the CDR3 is TGTGCCAGCAGCCGGGACACCTTCAATGAGCAGTTCTTC. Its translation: CASSRDTFNEQFF.

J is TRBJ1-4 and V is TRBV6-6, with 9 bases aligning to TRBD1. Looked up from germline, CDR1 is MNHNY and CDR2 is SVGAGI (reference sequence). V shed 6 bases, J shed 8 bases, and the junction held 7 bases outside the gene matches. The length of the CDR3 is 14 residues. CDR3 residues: CASRRQGVSEKLFF. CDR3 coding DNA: TGTGCCAGCAGACGACAGGGGGTATCGGAAAAACTGTTTTTT.

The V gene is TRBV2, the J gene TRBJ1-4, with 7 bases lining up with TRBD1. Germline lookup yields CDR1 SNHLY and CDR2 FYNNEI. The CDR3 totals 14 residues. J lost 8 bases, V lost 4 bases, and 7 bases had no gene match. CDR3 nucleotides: TGTGCCAGCAGTGTCGACAGGGCAGACGAAAAACTGTTTTTT. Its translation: CASSVDRADEKLFF.

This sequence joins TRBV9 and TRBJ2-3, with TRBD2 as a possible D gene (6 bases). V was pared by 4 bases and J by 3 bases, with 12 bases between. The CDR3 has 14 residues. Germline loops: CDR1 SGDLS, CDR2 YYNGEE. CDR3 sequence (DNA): TGTGCCAGCAGCCCACCCGGGGGTACAGATACGCAGTATTTT. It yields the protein CASSPPGGTDTQYF.

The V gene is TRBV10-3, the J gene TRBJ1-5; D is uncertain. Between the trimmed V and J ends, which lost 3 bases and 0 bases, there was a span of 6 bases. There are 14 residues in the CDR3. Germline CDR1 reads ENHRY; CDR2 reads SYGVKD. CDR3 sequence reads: CAISDQYSNQPQHF. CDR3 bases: TGTGCCATCAGTGACCAGTATAGCAATCAGCCCCAGCATTTT.

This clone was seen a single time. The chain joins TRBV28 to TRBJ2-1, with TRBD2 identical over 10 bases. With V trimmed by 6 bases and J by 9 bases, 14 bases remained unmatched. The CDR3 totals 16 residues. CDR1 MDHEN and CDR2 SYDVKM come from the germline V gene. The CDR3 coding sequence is TGTGCCAGCAGGCAAAAACTAGCGGGGAGGCTGGGTGAGCAGTTCTTC. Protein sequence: CASRQKLAGRLGEQFF.

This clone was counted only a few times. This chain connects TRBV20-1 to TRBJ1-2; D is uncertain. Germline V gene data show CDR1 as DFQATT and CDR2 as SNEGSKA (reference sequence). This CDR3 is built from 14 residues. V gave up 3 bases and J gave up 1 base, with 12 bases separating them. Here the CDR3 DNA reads TGCAGTGCTAGTTTGGGCGGGAGTAACTATGGCTACACCTTC. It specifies CSASLGGSNYGYTF.

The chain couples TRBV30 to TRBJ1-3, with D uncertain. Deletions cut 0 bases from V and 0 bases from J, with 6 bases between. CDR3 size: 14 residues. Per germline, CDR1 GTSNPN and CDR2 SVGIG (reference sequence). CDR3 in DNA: TGTGCCTGGAGTGTGCGGAGCTCTGGAAACACCATATATTTT. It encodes CAWSVRSSGNTIYF.

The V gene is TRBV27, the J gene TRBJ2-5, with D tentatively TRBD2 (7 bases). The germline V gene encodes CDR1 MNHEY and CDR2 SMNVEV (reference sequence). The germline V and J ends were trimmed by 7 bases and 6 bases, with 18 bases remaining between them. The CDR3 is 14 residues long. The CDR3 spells CASIPRGGHKTQYF. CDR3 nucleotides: TGTGCCAGCATCCCAAGGGGGGGGCACAAGACCCAGTACTTC.

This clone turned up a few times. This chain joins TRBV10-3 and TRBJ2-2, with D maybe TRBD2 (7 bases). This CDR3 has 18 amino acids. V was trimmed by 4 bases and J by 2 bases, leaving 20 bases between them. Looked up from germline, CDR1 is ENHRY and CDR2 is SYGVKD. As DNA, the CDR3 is TGTGCCATCAGTGGGGATGTTGGAGGGGGGGCCAACACCGGGGAGCTGTTTTTT. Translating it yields CAISGDVGGGANTGELFF.

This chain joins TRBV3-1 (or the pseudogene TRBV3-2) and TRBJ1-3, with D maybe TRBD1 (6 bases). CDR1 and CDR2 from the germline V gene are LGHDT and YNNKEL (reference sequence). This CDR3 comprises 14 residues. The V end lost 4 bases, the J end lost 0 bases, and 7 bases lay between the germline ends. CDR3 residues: CASSPDSSGNTIYF. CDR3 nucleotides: TGTGCCAGCAGCCCGGACAGCTCTGGAAACACCATATATTTT.

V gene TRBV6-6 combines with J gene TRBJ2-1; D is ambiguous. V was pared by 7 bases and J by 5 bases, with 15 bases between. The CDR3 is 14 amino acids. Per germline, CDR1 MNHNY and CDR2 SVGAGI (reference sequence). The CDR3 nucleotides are TGTGCCAGCACCACCGAGGTATATAACAATGAGCAGTTCTTC. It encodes CASTTEVYNNEQFF.

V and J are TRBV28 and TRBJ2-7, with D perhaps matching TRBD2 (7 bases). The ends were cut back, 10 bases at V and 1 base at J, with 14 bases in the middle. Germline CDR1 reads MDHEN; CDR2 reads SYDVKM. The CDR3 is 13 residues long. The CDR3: CAILGGASYEQYF. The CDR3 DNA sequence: TGTGCCATTCTGGGGGGGGCTTCCTACGAGCAGTACTTC.

CDR3 DNA sequence: TGCGCCAGCAGCCAAGGGGAACAGGGCTATGGCTACACCTTC. Translating gives CASSQGEQGYGYTF. This chain connects TRBV4-1 to TRBJ1-2; the D gene is possibly TRBD1 (6 bases). Germline assignment: CDR1 MGHRA and CDR2 YSYEKL. This CDR3 is built from 14 residues. Trimming removed 1 base from V and 4 bases from J, with 10 bases in between.

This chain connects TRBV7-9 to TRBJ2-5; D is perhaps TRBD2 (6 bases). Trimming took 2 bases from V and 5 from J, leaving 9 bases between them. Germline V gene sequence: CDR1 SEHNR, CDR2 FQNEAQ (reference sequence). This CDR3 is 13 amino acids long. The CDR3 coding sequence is TGTGCCAGCAGCTTACCGGGGGAGGAGACCCAGTACTTC. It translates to CASSLPGEETQYF.

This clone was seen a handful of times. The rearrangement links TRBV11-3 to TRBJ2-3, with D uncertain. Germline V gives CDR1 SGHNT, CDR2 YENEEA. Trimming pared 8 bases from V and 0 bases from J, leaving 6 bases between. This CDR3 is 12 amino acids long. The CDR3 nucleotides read TGTGCCAGCTCCGTTAGCACAGATACGCAGTATTTT. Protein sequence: CASSVSTDTQYF.

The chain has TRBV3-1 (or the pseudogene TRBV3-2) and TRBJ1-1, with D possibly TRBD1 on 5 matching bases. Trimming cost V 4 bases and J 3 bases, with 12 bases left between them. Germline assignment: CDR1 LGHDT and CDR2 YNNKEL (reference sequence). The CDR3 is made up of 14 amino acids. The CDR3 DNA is TGTGCCAGCAGCCCCGGGGGGTCCTACACTGAAGCTTTCTTT. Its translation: CASSPGGSYTEAFF.

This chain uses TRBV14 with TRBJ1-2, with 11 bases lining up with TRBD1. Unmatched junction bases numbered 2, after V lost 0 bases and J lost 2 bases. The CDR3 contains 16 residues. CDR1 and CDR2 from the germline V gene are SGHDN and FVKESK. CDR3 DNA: TGTGCCAGCAGCCAAGAGGACAGGGGGCCCAACTATGGCTACACCTTC. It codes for CASSQEDRGPNYGYTF. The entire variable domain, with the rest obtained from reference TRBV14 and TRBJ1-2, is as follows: EAGVTQFPSHSVIEKGQTVTLRCDPISGHDNLYWYRRVMGKEIKFLLHFVKESKQDESGMPNNRFLAERTGGTYSTLKVQPAELEDSGVYFCASSQEDRGPNYGYTFGSGTRLTVV.

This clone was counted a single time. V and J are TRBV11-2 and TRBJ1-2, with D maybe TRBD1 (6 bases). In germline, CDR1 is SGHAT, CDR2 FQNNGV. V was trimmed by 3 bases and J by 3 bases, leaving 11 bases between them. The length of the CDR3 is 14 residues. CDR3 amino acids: CASSFNRVDYGYTF. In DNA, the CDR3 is TGTGCCAGCAGCTTCAACAGGGTTGACTATGGCTACACCTTC. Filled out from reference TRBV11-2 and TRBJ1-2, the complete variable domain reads EAGVAQSPRYKIIEKRQSVAFWCNPISGHATLYWYQQILGQGPKLLIQFQNNGVVDDSQLPKDRFSAERLKGVDSTLKIQPAKLEDSAVYLCASSFNRVDYGYTFGSGTRLTVV.